Listed below are T cell receptor beta chains from one sample, sequenced in a study of neurological immune-mediated disorders. One entry per CDR3 protein, called by TCRdb with MiXCR from the 5' RACE reads. The sample lists 49,000 or so distinct CDR3 sequences, around 4.3% occurring once. The sequenced material came from PBMCs. These receptors all stem from a woman aged 55 to 70 with multiple sclerosis. Each CDR3 is given with its conserved first and last residue. Each record gives: V gene, CDR3 protein.

v_call: TRBV7-2
cdr3_aa: CASSPAGDTQYF

v_call: TRBV6-4
cdr3_aa: CASSPVANYGYTF

v_call: TRBV5-1
cdr3_aa: CASSPRTSGTPGELFF

v_call: TRBV18
cdr3_aa: CASSPAGGKGNTEAFF

v_call: TRBV5-1
cdr3_aa: CASSLVLGTEAFF

v_call: TRBV5-1
cdr3_aa: CASSLEADYGYTF

v_call: TRBV4-3
cdr3_aa: CASSQESQMIGELFF

v_call: TRBV7-2
cdr3_aa: CASSLNSQETQYF

v_call: TRBV7-2
cdr3_aa: CASSQDRNYNEQFF

v_call: TRBV6-2/TRBV6-3
cdr3_aa: CASSNREFNQPQNF

v_call: TRBV29-1
cdr3_aa: CSVDLAGGTGELFF

v_call: TRBV27
cdr3_aa: CASGRGHEQFF

v_call: TRBV7-9
cdr3_aa: CASSLRVRDTEAFF

v_call: TRBV5-1
cdr3_aa: CASSSGQGEDSPLHF

v_call: TRBV7-2
cdr3_aa: CASSQDRGMTEAFF

v_call: TRBV20-1
cdr3_aa: CSVPTAGEQYF

v_call: TRBV20-1
cdr3_aa: CSAIIWVEAGGQETQYF

v_call: TRBV9
cdr3_aa: CASSVVDNSPLHF

v_call: TRBV5-5
cdr3_aa: CASSFSTGNTGELFF

v_call: TRBV20-1
cdr3_aa: CSARDRGDATNEKLFF

v_call: TRBV7-9
cdr3_aa: CASSSKAGAEQFF

v_call: TRBV7-2
cdr3_aa: CASRRGVADTQYF

v_call: TRBV2
cdr3_aa: CASRRDREETQYF

v_call: TRBV4-3
cdr3_aa: CASSPATGYTEAFF

v_call: TRBV7-9
cdr3_aa: CASSSSRNTIYF

v_call: TRBV24-1
cdr3_aa: CATGGDTDTQYF

v_call: TRBV3-1
cdr3_aa: CASSAGQGAYGYTF

v_call: TRBV4-1
cdr3_aa: CASSQSRDSLGYGYTF

v_call: TRBV20-1
cdr3_aa: CSAYRDRATGELFF

v_call: TRBV4-1
cdr3_aa: CASRLQTSPRGGNEQFF

v_call: TRBV5-1
cdr3_aa: CASSLSGRPSTDTQYF

v_call: TRBV28
cdr3_aa: CASKPTGRNTEAFF

v_call: TRBV7-2
cdr3_aa: CASSPRSGDRVQPQHF

v_call: TRBV15
cdr3_aa: CATSREMGDIAFF

v_call: TRBV7-2
cdr3_aa: CASSLYGGDNIQYF

v_call: TRBV18
cdr3_aa: CASSPWGGDRDQPQHF

v_call: TRBV6-1
cdr3_aa: CASSFTGVGEAFF

v_call: TRBV6-6
cdr3_aa: CASSYSEVGWTGYTF

v_call: TRBV4-3
cdr3_aa: CASSQVGAERGEKLFF

v_call: TRBV5-1
cdr3_aa: CASSLDQGVIDGYTF

v_call: TRBV12-3/TRBV12-4
cdr3_aa: CASRRGENTGELFF

v_call: TRBV7-9
cdr3_aa: CASSPSGSTDTQYF

v_call: TRBV7-9
cdr3_aa: CASSPTGSDADTQYF

v_call: TRBV9
cdr3_aa: CASSAVGGLAGAEQFF

v_call: TRBV18
cdr3_aa: CASSPEAEQFF

v_call: TRBV7-2
cdr3_aa: CASTPGRGSVEQFF

v_call: TRBV6-6
cdr3_aa: CASSYGEQGITDTQYF

v_call: TRBV10-3
cdr3_aa: CAISENRDRVRGQYF

v_call: TRBV10-2
cdr3_aa: CASSEFSTSGVGELFF

v_call: TRBV20-1
cdr3_aa: CSARWGSSGNQPQHF

v_call: TRBV5-1
cdr3_aa: CASSSEGRDSPLHF

v_call: TRBV20-1
cdr3_aa: CSARPGTFPDTQYF

v_call: TRBV20-1
cdr3_aa: CSASRDAVRGEQFF